The 8 T cell receptor beta chains reported below all come from one sample, sequenced in a study of blood T cell repertoires in COVID-19 (dated by TCRdb to between 2020 and 2021). The protocol used for the library was the immunoSEQ multiplex PCR assay. The table was pulled from immuneACCESS by TCRdb, which kept in-frame rearrangements only. Such tables lose some clones; where checked, under half of the loss comes from unresolved V genes, and the rest has no known cause. The table for this sample lists around 370,000 clones; around 87% of them were counted only once. The ten largest account for 6.5% of the sample. Sequenced input: peripheral blood. The receptors were gathered from a man between 18 and 29 years old with active or convalescent COVID-19.

The gene calls are TRBV18 and TRBJ2-7, with D possibly matching TRBD1 (6 bases). V gave up 1 base and J gave up 2 bases, with 9 bases separating them. Germline assignment: CDR1 KGHSH and CDR2 LQKENI. CDR3 length: 14 residues. This chain's CDR3 is CASSPQGVTYEQYF. CDR3 in DNA: TGTGCCAGCTCACCACAGGGGGTCACCTACGAGCAGTACTTC. The full variable domain, completed using reference TRBV18 and TRBJ2-7, is NAGVMQNPRHLVRRRGQEARLRCSPMKGHSHVYWYRQLPEEGLKFMVYLQKENIIDESGMPKERFSAEFPKEGPSILRIQQVVRGDSAAYFCASSPQGVTYEQYFGPGTRLTVT.

The CDR3 DNA sequence: TGTGCCAGCAGCTTACAGGGGGCGGTTGGAAACACCATATATTTT. Translated, it gives CASSLQGAVGNTIYF. This chain joins TRBV6-2 or TRBV6-3 and TRBJ1-3; TRBD1 agrees at 9 bases. From germline, CDR1 is MNHEY and CDR2 SVGEGT. Unmatched junction bases numbered 6, after V lost 6 bases and J lost 3 bases. This CDR3 is built from 15 residues.

V gene TRBV18 combines with J gene TRBJ2-3; the match to TRBD2 covers 10 bases. CDR3 length equals 14 residues. The ends lost 8 bases at V and 6 bases at J; junction bases unmatched: 8. From germline, CDR1 is KGHSH and CDR2 LQKENI. CDR3 DNA: TGTGCCAGCCGGTTAGCGGGGGGCCTGGATACGCAGTATTTT. Translating gives CASRLAGGLDTQYF.

The chain carries TRBV19 and TRBJ2-1; weak D call: TRBD2 (5 bases). V dropped 5 bases and J dropped 4 bases, with 18 bases sitting between them. Germline V lookup: CDR1 LNHDA, CDR2 SQIVND (reference sequence). The CDR3 totals 16 residues. This CDR3 reads CASSFLRTDIYNEQFF. For the CDR3, the DNA is TGTGCCAGTAGTTTCCTTAGGACTGACATTTACAATGAGCAGTTCTTC.

The chain combines TRBV5-4 with TRBJ2-7; a possible D gene is TRBD2 (5 bases). Germline V gives CDR1 SGHNT, CDR2 YYREEE (reference sequence). The CDR3 sequence is 14 residues long. Trimming cost V 5 bases and J 0 bases, with 12 bases left between them. The CDR3 here is CASREGFSSYEQYF. Written as DNA, the CDR3 is TGTGCCAGCAGAGAGGGTTTTAGCTCCTACGAGCAGTACTTC.

The chain joins TRBV27 to TRBJ1-4; TRBD1 matches 7 bases. The CDR3 is 16 residues long. Trimming removed 6 bases from V and 1 base from J; junction bases left unmatched: 8. Germline V gene sequence: CDR1 MNHEY, CDR2 SMNVEV (reference sequence). The CDR3 spells CASSKTGIKTNEKLFF. The CDR3 nucleotides read TGTGCCAGCAGCAAGACAGGGATTAAAACTAATGAAAAACTGTTTTTT.

V gene TRBV4-1 combines with J gene TRBJ2-7, with TRBD2 matching 8 bases. The CDR3 is 14 amino acids. The V segment lost 1 base and the J segment 5 bases; nucleotides outside the gene matches: 4. CDR1 and CDR2 (germline): MGHRA, YSYEKL. The CDR3 spells CASSQVGTRDEQYF. CDR3 DNA sequence: TGCGCCAGCAGCCAAGTTGGGACTAGAGACGAGCAGTACTTC.

The V call is TRBV28, the J call TRBJ2-5, with TRBD2 matching 8 bases. V shed 2 bases, J shed 6 bases, and the junction held 5 bases outside the gene matches. Looked up from germline, CDR1 is MDHEN and CDR2 is SYDVKM. This CDR3 contains 14 residues. The CDR3 DNA reads as TGTGCCAGCAGTTTAGTTCCGGGAGGGAAGACCCAGTACTTC. It codes for CASSLVPGGKTQYF.